This entry is about one T cell receptor beta chain. What this receptor recognizes is not known. One base away there is no much larger clone; base qualities are not given. At the junction V is shortened by 6 bases and J by 3 bases, with 14 bases in between. CDR1 and CDR2, looked up from the germline V gene, are KGHSH and LQKENI. CDR3 length: 15 amino acids, cysteine to phenylalanine. The kept DNA is CDR3 alone, 45 bases in frame from the first base. Genomic DNA was extracted from sorted cells for sequencing of the TCRbeta CDR3 region. The immunoSEQ Assay was used to sequence the TCRbeta CDR3 regions. TCRdb limited this immuneACCESS table to in-frame rearrangements with V and J called. A share of clones is missing; checked studies link under half to unresolved V genes, and the rest is unexplained. The sample profile shows some 65,000 clones; around 87% of them were found once. Clones ranked in the top ten supply over 0.35% of the sample.

The trial excluded patients who had a history of autoimmune disease or were on systemic immunosuppression. In every dose cohort, peripheral blood was drawn for TCR sequencing at baseline, cycle 4 day 1, and cycle 7 day 1. Samples came from an open-label, multicenter, first-in-human phase I dose-escalation trial of ivuxolimab. Adults with locally advanced or metastatic melanoma, renal cell, hepatocellular, or head and neck squamous cell carcinoma were enrolled in the trial. Before TCR sequencing, CD4+ and CD8+ T cells were separately sorted from peripheral blood. These data come from a study of OX40 agonist ivuxolimab in advanced cancers. The study in broad terms: Ivuxolimab, which targeted the costimulatory receptor OX40 (CD134), was an agonistic, fully human IgG2 monoclonal antibody. The purpose of peripheral TCRbeta sequencing was to test whether ivuxolimab changed TCR sequence diversity and led to clonal T-cell expansion. The paper describes the monotherapy dose-escalation part (N of about 52 patients) of the phase I trial of ivuxolimab. In the dose-escalation cohort, 82.7% of patients were male, and the mean age was approximately 64 years, with a range of about 23 to 85. Intravenous ivuxolimab was administered to patients every 2 weeks at six dose levels: 0.01, 0.1, 0.3, 1.5, 3 and 10 mg/kg. Prior anti-PD-1, anti-PD-L1 or anti-CTLA-4 therapy was permitted, and checkpoint inhibitors had been received by roughly two fifths of dose-escalation patients. Of the approximately 50 dose-escalation patients, hepatocellular carcinoma was present in about 20, melanoma in approximately 15, renal cell carcinoma in 9 and head and neck cancer in 9. Partial responses occurred in three dose-escalation patients: two with cutaneous melanoma and one with hepatocellular carcinoma.

Summary of the overall study and its limitations: At doses of 0.1 to 3.0 mg/kg, clonal expansion of both CD4+ and CD8+ blood T cells was observed from baseline to week 6. In partial responders in the 0.1-3.0 mg/kg groups, normalized peripheral clonal expansion was found to be among the lowest, especially among CD8+ T cells. Low levels of normalized T-cell clonal expansion were also seen in some patients who did not respond. The antigen specificity of the clonally expanded peripheral T cells was not determined. On average, CD8+ T cells showed more expanded clones than CD4+ T cells after ivuxolimab.

The receptor chain draws on TRBV18 and TRBJ2-2, with no confidently assigned D gene. This clonotype was obtained from an adult with an advanced solid tumor such as melanoma, head and neck, liver or kidney cancer. The sample was CD4+ or CD8+ T cells sorted from blood, taken in a trial of the OX40 agonist ivuxolimab. The encoded CDR3 is CASSLRNDYTGELFF. The sequenced DNA is TGTGCCAGCTCGCTAAGAAATGACTACACCGGGGAGCTGTTTTTT.